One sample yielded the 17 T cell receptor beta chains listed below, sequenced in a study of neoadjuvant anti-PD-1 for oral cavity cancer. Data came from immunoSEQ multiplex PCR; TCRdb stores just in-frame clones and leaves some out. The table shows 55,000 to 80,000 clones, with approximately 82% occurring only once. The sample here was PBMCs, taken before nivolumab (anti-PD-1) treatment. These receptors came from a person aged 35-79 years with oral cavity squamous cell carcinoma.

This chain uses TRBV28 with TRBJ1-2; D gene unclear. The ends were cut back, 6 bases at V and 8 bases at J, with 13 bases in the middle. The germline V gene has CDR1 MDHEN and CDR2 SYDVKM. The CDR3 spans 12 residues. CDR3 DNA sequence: TGTGCCAGCAGCCCCTTGGGGTACGGCTACACCTTC. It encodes CASSPLGYGYTF.

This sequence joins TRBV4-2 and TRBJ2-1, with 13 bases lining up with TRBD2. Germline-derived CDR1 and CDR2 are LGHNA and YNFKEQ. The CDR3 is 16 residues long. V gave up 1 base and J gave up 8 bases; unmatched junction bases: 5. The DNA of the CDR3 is TGTGCCAGCAGCCAAGCTACTAGCGGGGGGGTGGATGAGCAGTTCTTC. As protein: CASSQATSGGVDEQFF.

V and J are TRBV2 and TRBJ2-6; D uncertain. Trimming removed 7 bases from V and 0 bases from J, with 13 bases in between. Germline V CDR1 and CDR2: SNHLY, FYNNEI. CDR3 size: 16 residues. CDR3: CASTDPLNSGANVLTF. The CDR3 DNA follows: TGTGCCAGCACCGATCCCCTAAACTCTGGGGCCAACGTCCTGACTTTC. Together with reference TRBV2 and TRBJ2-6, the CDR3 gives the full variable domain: EPEVTQTPSHQVTQMGQEVILRCVPISNHLYFYWYRQILGQKVEFLVSFYNNEISEKSEIFDDQFSVERPDGSNFTLKIRSTKLEDSAMYFCASTDPLNSGANVLTFGAGSRLTVL.

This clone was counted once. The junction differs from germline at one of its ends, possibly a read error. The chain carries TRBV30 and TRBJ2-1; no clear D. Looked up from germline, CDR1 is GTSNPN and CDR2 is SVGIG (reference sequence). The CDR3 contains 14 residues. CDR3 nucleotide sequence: TGTGCCTGGAGTGTAGGGCAGGCCTATAATGAGCAGTTCTTC. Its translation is CAWSVGQAYNEQFF.

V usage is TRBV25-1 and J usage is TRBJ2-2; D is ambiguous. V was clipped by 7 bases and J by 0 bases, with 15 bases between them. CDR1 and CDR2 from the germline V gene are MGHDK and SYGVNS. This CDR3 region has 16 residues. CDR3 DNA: TGTGCCAGCAACCCGCCTGGACCGGCGAACACCGGGGAGCTGTTTTTT. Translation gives CASNPPGPANTGELFF.

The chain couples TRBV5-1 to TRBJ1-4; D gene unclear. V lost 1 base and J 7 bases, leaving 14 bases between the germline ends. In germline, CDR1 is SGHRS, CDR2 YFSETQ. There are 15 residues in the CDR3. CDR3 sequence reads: CASSLFTVGIEKLFF. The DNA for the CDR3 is TGCGCCAGCAGCTTGTTCACAGTCGGGATTGAAAAACTGTTTTTT. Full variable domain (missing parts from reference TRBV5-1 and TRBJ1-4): KAGVTQTPRYLIKTRGQQVTLSCSPISGHRSVSWYQQTPGQGLQFLFEYFSETQRNKGNFPGRFSGRQFSNSRSEMNVSTLELGDSALYLCASSLFTVGIEKLFFGSGTQLSVL.

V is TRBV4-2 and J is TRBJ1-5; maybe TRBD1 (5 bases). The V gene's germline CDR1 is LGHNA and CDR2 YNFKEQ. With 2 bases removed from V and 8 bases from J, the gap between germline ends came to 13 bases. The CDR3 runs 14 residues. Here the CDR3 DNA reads TGTGCCAGCAGCCAAACCCAGGGAACGGAGCCCCAGCATTTT. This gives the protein CASSQTQGTEPQHF.

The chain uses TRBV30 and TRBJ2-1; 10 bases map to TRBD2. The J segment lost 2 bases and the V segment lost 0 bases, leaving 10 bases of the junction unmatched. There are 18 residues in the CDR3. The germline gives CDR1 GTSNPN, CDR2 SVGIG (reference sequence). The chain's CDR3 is CAWSVSRISGGAYNEQFF. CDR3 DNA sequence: TGTGCCTGGAGTGTAAGTCGCATCAGCGGGGGGGCCTACAATGAGCAGTTCTTC.

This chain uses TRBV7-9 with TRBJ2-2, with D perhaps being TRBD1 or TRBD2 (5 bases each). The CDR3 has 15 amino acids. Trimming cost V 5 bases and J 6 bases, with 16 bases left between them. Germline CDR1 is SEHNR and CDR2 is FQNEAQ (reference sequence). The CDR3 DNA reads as TGTGCCAGCAGCCCCCAGGGACGAGGAGCCGGGGAGCTGTTTTTT. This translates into CASSPQGRGAGELFF.

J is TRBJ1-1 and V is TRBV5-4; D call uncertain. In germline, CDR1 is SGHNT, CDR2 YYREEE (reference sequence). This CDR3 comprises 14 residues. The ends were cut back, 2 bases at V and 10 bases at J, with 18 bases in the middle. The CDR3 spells CASSFQDTGFGAFF. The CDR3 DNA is TGTGCCAGCAGCTTCCAAGACACGGGGTTCGGAGCTTTCTTT.

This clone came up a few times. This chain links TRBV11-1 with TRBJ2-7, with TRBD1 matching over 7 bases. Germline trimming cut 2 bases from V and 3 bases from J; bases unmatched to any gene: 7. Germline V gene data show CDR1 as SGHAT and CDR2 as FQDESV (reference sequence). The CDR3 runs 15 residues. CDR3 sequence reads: CASSLLGTAVYEQYF. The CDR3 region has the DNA TGTGCCAGCAGCTTACTAGGGACAGCCGTCTACGAGCAGTACTTC.

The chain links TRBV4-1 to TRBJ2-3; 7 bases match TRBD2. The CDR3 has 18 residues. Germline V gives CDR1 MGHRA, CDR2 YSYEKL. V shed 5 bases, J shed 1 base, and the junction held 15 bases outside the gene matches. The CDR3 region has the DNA TGCGCCAGCAGCAGTTATGTCGGCGGGAGAATGGGCACAGATACGCAGTATTTT. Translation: CASSSYVGGRMGTDTQYF.

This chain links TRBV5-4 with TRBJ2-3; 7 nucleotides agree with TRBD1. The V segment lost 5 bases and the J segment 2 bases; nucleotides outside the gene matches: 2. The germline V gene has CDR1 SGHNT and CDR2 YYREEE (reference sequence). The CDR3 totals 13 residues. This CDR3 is CASRQGNTDTQYF. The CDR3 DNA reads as TGTGCCAGCAGACAGGGGAACACAGATACGCAGTATTTT.

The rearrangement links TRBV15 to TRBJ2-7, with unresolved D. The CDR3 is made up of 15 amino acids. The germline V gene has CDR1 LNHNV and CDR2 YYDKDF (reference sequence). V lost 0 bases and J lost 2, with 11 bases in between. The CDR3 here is CATSRDFRAAYEQYF. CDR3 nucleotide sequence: TGTGCCACCAGCAGAGATTTTCGGGCAGCCTACGAGCAGTACTTC.

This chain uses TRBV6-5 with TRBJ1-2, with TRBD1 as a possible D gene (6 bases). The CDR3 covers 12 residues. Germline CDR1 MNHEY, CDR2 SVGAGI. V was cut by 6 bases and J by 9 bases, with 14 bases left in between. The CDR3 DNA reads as TGTGCCAGCAGCCTTACAGGGCTGAGCTACACCTTC. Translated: CASSLTGLSYTF.

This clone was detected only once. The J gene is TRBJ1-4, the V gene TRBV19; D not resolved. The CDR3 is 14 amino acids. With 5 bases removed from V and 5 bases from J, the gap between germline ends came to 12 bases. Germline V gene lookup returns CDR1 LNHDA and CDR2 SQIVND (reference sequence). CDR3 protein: CASSRGVINEKLFF. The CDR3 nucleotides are TGTGCCAGTAGTCGCGGGGTCATAAATGAAAAACTGTTTTTT.

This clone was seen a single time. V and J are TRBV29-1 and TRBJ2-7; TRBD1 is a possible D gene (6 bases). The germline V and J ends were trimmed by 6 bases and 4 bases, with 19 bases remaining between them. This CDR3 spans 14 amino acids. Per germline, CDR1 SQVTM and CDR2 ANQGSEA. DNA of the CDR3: TGCAGCGTGGGAACGACAGGAAACCTTTACGAGCAGTACTTC. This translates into CSVGTTGNLYEQYF.